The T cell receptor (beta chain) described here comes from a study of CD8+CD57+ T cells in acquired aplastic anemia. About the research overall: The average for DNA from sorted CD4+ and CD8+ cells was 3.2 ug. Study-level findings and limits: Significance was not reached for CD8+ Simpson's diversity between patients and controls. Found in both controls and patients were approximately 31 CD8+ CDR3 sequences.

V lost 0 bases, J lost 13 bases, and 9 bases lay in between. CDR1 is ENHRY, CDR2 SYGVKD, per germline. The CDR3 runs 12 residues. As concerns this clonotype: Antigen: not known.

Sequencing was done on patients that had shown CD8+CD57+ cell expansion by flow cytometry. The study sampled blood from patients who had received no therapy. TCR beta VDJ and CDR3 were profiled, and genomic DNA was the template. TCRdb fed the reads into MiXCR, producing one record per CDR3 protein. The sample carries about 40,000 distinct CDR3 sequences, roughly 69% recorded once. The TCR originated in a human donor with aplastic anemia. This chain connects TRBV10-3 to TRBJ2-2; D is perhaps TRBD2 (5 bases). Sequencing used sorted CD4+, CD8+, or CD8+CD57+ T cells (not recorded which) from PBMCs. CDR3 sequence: CAISESTEALFF. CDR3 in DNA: TGTGCCATCAGTGAGTCCACGGAGGCGCTGTTTTTT.